The 8 T cell receptor beta chains below all came from one sample that was sequenced in a study of T cell responses to AZD1222 COVID-19 vaccine. Repertoires were generated with immunoSEQ multiplex PCR, while TCRdb's copy carries only in-frame clones and drops some. The data contain 85,000 to 110,000 clones, roughly nine tenths of them seen just once; the ten biggest clones take up less than 55%. Sample: peripheral blood, taken on day 0 of AZD1222 vaccination. The receptor source for this set is an adult in good health.

The rearrangement uses TRBV5-1 and TRBJ2-7; 7 nucleotides align to TRBD2. The CDR3 has 15 amino acids. J lost 2 bases, V lost 6 bases, and 11 bases had no gene match. The V gene's germline CDR1 is SGHRS and CDR2 YFSETQ. CDR3 loop: CASTPRGAGPYEQYF. The CDR3 nucleotides are TGCGCCAGCACCCCGAGAGGAGCGGGACCCTACGAGCAGTACTTC.

CDR3 DNA sequence: TGTGCCAGCTCCGGGACACCTCAAGAGACCCAGTACTTC. Protein: CASSGTPQETQYF. This chain uses TRBV19 with TRBJ2-5, with TRBD1 as a possible D gene (6 bases). V gave up 9 bases and J gave up 2 bases, with 13 bases separating them. Germline V CDR1 and CDR2: LNHDA, SQIVND (reference sequence). CDR3 length: 13 amino acids.

This clone was observed a few times. This sequence joins TRBV10-1 and TRBJ2-1; the match to TRBD2 covers 11 bases. Per germline, CDR1 WNHNN and CDR2 SYGVQD (reference sequence). The CDR3 loop spans 15 amino acids. Trimming removed 4 bases from V and 8 bases from J; junction bases left unmatched: 7. The CDR3 reads CASSVLAGAAHEQFF. The CDR3 coding sequence is TGCGCCAGCAGTGTACTAGCGGGAGCCGCCCATGAGCAGTTCTTC.

This clone was detected a few times. The chain employs TRBV6-4 and TRBJ1-1; D might be TRBD1 (6 bases). The V end lost 7 bases, the J end lost 4 bases, and 19 bases lay between the germline ends. CDR3 length equals 15 residues. Germline lookup yields CDR1 MRHNA and CDR2 SNTAGT. CDR3 sequence reads: CASTVSGGAGTEAFF. The CDR3 DNA follows: TGTGCCAGCACCGTATCCGGGGGCGCTGGCACTGAAGCTTTCTTT.

The chain recombines TRBV6-4 with TRBJ2-2, with D uncertain. The germline V gene has CDR1 MRHNA and CDR2 SNTAGT. This CDR3 region has 14 residues. Trimming left V 2 bases short and J 0 bases short, with 4 bases between. For the CDR3, the DNA is TGTGCCAGCAGTGACCCCTCGAACACCGGGGAGCTGTTTTTT. Translating it yields CASSDPSNTGELFF.

The chain links TRBV7-9 to TRBJ2-1; D is unresolved. Per the germline V gene, CDR1 is SEHNR and CDR2 is FQNEAQ (reference sequence). This CDR3 contains 14 residues. V was cut by 5 bases and J by 5 bases, with 13 bases left in between. Here the CDR3 reads CASSLASLNNEQFF. The CDR3 DNA follows: TGTGCCAGCAGCCTTGCCTCTTTAAACAATGAGCAGTTCTTC.

The genes are TRBV5-1 and TRBJ2-1; 10 positions match TRBD1. The CDR3 contains 14 residues. In germline, CDR1 is SGHRS, CDR2 YFSETQ. The V segment lost 5 bases and the J segment 7 bases; nucleotides outside the gene matches: 6. The chain's CDR3 is CASRLGQGGNEQFF. In DNA form, the CDR3 reads TGCGCCAGCAGACTTGGACAGGGGGGTAATGAGCAGTTCTTC.

This chain joins TRBV12-3 or TRBV12-4 and TRBJ2-3; D unclear. The CDR3 sequence is 12 residues long. V shed 1 base and J shed 3 bases, with 2 bases lying between them. The CDR3 sequence: CASSLGTDTQYF. The CDR3 DNA reads TGTGCCAGCAGTTTAGGAACAGATACGCAGTATTTT.